A single T cell receptor beta chain is shown here with its context. Once RNA had been extracted, it was reverse transcribed into cDNA to act as the sequencing template. The assay was immunoSEQ multiplex PCR, and TCRdb's table has in-frame clones only and misses some. This table holds 140,000 to 150,000 clones, roughly 62% found once. CDR3 length equals 15 residues. Looked up from germline, CDR1 is SGHRS and CDR2 is YFSETQ. Unmatched junction bases numbered 6, after V lost 2 bases and J lost 4 bases. Sorting separated CD4+ and CD8+ T cells out of PBMCs. The sample belongs to a study of CD8+ T cells in alopecia areata. Overall study context: Treated patients took oral tofacitinib at 5 to 10 mg twice daily. Patients remained on tofacitinib for 6 to 18 months and then went 6 months without it.

V and J are TRBV5-1 and TRBJ2-7; 10 positions match TRBD1. This clonotype was obtained from a human donor with alopecia areata. Sequenced material: CD4+ T cells sorted from blood, taken at week 0. The CDR3: CASSFWTGGEYEQYF. CDR3 nucleotide sequence: TGCGCCAGCAGCTTCTGGACAGGGGGAGAATACGAGCAGTACTTC.